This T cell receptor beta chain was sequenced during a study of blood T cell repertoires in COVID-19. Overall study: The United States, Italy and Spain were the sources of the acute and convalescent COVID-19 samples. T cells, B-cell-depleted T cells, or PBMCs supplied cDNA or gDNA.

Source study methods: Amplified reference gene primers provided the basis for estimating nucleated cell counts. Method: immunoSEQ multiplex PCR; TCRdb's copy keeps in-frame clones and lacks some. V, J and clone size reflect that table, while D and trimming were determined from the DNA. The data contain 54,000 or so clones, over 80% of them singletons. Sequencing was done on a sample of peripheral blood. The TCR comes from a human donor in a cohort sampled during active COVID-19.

The CDR3 loop reads CASSPTSGAYNEQFF. The CDR3 coding sequence is TGCGCCAGCAGCCCTACTAGCGGGGCCTACAATGAGCAGTTCTTC. The chain links TRBV5-1 to TRBJ2-1, with 10 bases lining up with TRBD2. V lost 4 bases to trimming and J lost 2 bases; unmatched junction nucleotides: 3. Per germline, CDR1 SGHRS and CDR2 YFSETQ. The CDR3 has 15 residues.